A selection of T cell receptor beta chains follows, all from one sample in a study of T cell responses to AZD1222 COVID-19 vaccine. Clones were read by immunoSEQ multiplex PCR, and TCRdb kept only the in-frame ones, dropping some. This table has 130,000 to 150,000 clones, about 89% appearing once. The sequences come from peripheral blood, collected on day 0 of AZD1222 vaccination. The receptors stem from an adult in good health. Each CDR3 is given without its conserved first and last residue. Fields, in order: J gene, D gene, V gene, CDR3 protein. D genes are given only for firm matches.

J gene: TRBJ2-2
D gene: TRBD2
V gene: TRBV7-2
CDR3 protein: ASSLGLAGAGELF

J gene: TRBJ1-6
D gene: NA
V gene: TRBV28
CDR3 protein: ASSWGRSNSPLH

J gene: TRBJ1-2
D gene: NA
V gene: TRBV28
CDR3 protein: ASSLSRDYT

J gene: TRBJ1-6
D gene: NA
V gene: TRBV20-1
CDR3 protein: SARGVNSA

J gene: TRBJ2-7
D gene: TRBD2
V gene: TRBV14
CDR3 protein: ASSQGGTSGRANYEQY

J gene: TRBJ1-2
D gene: NA
V gene: TRBV5-1
CDR3 protein: ASSRATGPNYGYT

J gene: TRBJ2-1
D gene: NA
V gene: TRBV19
CDR3 protein: ASSTRGNEQF

J gene: TRBJ1-6
D gene: NA
V gene: TRBV12-3/TRBV12-4
CDR3 protein: ASTHITGALH

J gene: TRBJ1-3
D gene: NA
V gene: TRBV6-2/TRBV6-3
CDR3 protein: ASRPTGTGNTIY

J gene: TRBJ1-6
D gene: TRBD1
V gene: TRBV7-9
CDR3 protein: ASSWDRGYGSPLH

J gene: TRBJ2-7
D gene: NA
V gene: TRBV6-5
CDR3 protein: ASTLGELSYEQY

J gene: TRBJ1-2
D gene: NA
V gene: TRBV3-1/TRBV3-2
CDR3 protein: ASSQASRGGGYT

J gene: TRBJ1-1
D gene: TRBD1
V gene: TRBV18
CDR3 protein: ASSPPTGGHTEAF

J gene: TRBJ2-7
D gene: NA
V gene: TRBV28
CDR3 protein: ASSSLVIGGQQGVKPVQTYEQY

J gene: TRBJ2-7
D gene: NA
V gene: TRBV14
CDR3 protein: ASSQVGGWVEQY

J gene: TRBJ2-3
D gene: TRBD2
V gene: TRBV7-9
CDR3 protein: ASSFRIAGSTDTQY

J gene: TRBJ2-3
D gene: NA
V gene: TRBV7-8
CDR3 protein: ASSSENRSDVFPGTDTQY

J gene: TRBJ1-6
D gene: NA
V gene: TRBV18
CDR3 protein: ASSPQAGRTYNSPLH

J gene: TRBJ1-5
D gene: NA
V gene: TRBV20-1
CDR3 protein: SASINSNQPQH

J gene: TRBJ1-2
D gene: NA
V gene: TRBV7-2
CDR3 protein: ASSLKGIYGYT

J gene: TRBJ1-4
D gene: NA
V gene: TRBV6-5
CDR3 protein: ASSSLGGTNEKLF

J gene: TRBJ1-1
D gene: TRBD1
V gene: TRBV18
CDR3 protein: ASSPGQVNTEAF